This T cell receptor beta chain emerged from a study of regulatory T cells in long-lasting Graves disease (dated by TCRdb to the early 2020s). With respect to the entire study: Patients with newly diagnosed Graves' disease had been on antithyroid drugs for under 3 months. Peripheral blood TCR sequencing and RNA sequencing compared persistent Graves' disease patients with newly diagnosed Graves' disease patients. The study was registered as a clinical trial and conducted in China. TCR sequencing covered around 13 persistent and around 20 newly diagnosed Graves' disease patients, 33 samples in total. General conclusions and limits of the study: Preferential use of TRBV28, TRBJ1-2 and TRBJ2-5 was observed in persistent disease, whereas TRBV20-1 and TRBJ2-1 were favored in newly diagnosed disease. Persistent Graves' disease patients showed lower TCR Shannon entropy and fewer highly expanded clones than newly diagnosed patients, suggesting clonal expansion. The authors acknowledged the small sample size as a limitation that may reduce accuracy. A larger number of public clonotypes was shared among persistent patients (around 2,500) than among newly diagnosed patients (about 990). Sequencing and analysis were restricted to the TCR beta chain. Peripheral blood alone was examined, since thyroid tissue, which constituted the primary lesion, could not be accessed.

The meaning of the sample's time point label: newly diagnosed GD, antithyroid drugs for less than 3 months. For both TCR sequencing and RNA sequencing, RNA was extracted from PBMCs using TRIzol. The diagnosis of Graves' disease was made according to American Thyroid Association guidelines. Patients were recruited from an endocrinology department in Xi'an, China. Each patient gave roughly 10 milliliters of peripheral blood, collected in an EDTA anticoagulant tube. PBMCs were isolated by Ficoll Paque Plus density gradient separation without further T cell sorting. RNA quality was checked with an Agilent 2100 Bioanalyzer and agarose gel, and concentration with a NanoDrop 2000. Worth noting for this clonotype: No antigen is known for it. No base-level quality is on record; no much larger clone is a single base apart.

Library preparation employed multiplex PCR. Sequenced using an Illumina HiSeq 4000. To build TCR beta libraries, CDR3 regions were amplified by Arm-PCR using iRepertoire HTBI primers. Before sequencing, the PCR products went through gel purification. Regarding the original processing steps: Gene usage analysis of CDR3 amino acid clonotypes relied on the approximately 62 TRBV and about 13 TRBJ segments identified across samples. Filtered high-quality paired reads were merged into contigs using COPE and FqMerger. BLAST was used to align contigs to IMGT TRBV, TRBD and TRBJ reference genes, and CDR3 was defined according to IMGT. Any clonotype with a frequency above 0.1% was classified as a highly expanded clone. Shannon entropy served as the measure of repertoire diversity, while the Gini coefficient captured V-J evenness. A clonotype found in more than one individual was treated as public. Starting from the raw public reads, TCRdb applied fastp trimming at Q25, assembled clones with MiXCR and retained in-frame beta chains. Every distinct CDR3 protein forms one entry, paired with its most common genes and DNA. TCRdb, not the original authors, processed these V and J calls. In this sample the table shows a few hundred thousand distinct CDR3 sequences, approximately 16% of which occur a single time. The leading ten clones occupy around 27% of the sample.

V lost 1 base and J lost 4 bases; the stretch between them is 7 bases long. There are 14 amino acids in the CDR3, from cysteine to phenylalanine inclusive. CDR3 DNA only is kept here, 42 bases in frame from base 1. According to the germline V gene (reference sequence), CDR1 reads SEHNR and CDR2 reads FQNEAQ. These same data were also listed under a study on T cells in Graves' hyperthyroidism and ophthalmopathy. Per the second study: Graves' hyperthyroidism was defined as stable when no progression to ophthalmopathy occurred over 18 months of follow-up. The hyperthyroidism patients were between 18 and 65 years old and newly diagnosed, with a disease duration of less than 2 months. Any patient with an uncontrolled infection, another autoimmune disease, pregnancy or lactation was excluded. Diagnoses were based on clinical symptoms, serum thyroxine and TRAb, thyroid ultrasound and orbital computed tomography. A first-round RT-PCR of the TCR CDR3 used the HTBI primer set with the Qiagen OneStep RT-PCR kit. Blood samples also contained most of the expanded thyroid clonotypes (frequency above 0.001), which suggests that blood repertoires may reflect thyroid immune responses. A 13 V-J signature model separated ophthalmopathy from stable hyperthyroidism, with approximately 87% sensitivity and 81% to 82% specificity in cross-validation and 80%/75% in testing. In validation, the model predicted progression to ophthalmopathy a median of around 6.5 months before onset, with about 64% sensitivity and roughly 73% specificity. To identify distinguishing TCR V-J signatures, a discovery cohort of about 100 patients was used, comprising under 45 with Graves' ophthalmopathy and 57 with stable Graves' hyperthyroidism. Prospective prediction of ophthalmopathy was tested in an independent validation cohort of some 20 hyperthyroidism patients and 15 to 17 patients who later progressed to ophthalmopathy. The roughly 91 discovery patients were randomly divided into training and test sets at a 7:3 ratio. In several Graves' hyperthyroidism patients, the study also compared T-cell repertoires from thyroid tissue with T-cell repertoires from blood. Once sampling was done, hyperthyroidism patients were given methimazole at a starting dose of 30 mg daily, whereas ophthalmopathy patients were given high-dose intravenous methylprednisolone. Libraries were constructed in a second round of multiplex PCR, after which size selection and purification were performed. Libraries were sequenced paired-end with 100 bp reads on an Illumina HiSeq2000. SOAPnuke was used to process the raw data, with reads discarded if the reads contained adapters or uncalled bases, had a mean Phred below 15, or lacked an exact constant-primer or identifier match. High-quality paired reads were merged with COPE v1.2.5, and unique nucleotide sequences were defined as clonotypes. Clonotypes were aligned to IMGT TRBV, TRBD and TRBJ reference segments using MiTCR v1.1. The analysis included only V-J combinations with a frequency above 0.0001, which together covered 99% to 99.2% of the repertoires. A TCS score was defined as the ratio of F50 (clonal expansion) to E x V (chaos), with BLOSUM62-based TCRdist applied between CDR3 peptides within each V-J. Welch's t-statistics and random forest reduced several hundred V-J features to roughly 13, which were used in a naive Bayes classifier (R e1071). No statistical method was used to fix the sample size in advance, and group allocation was not hidden from the investigators. According to the paper, TCR Vbeta CDR3 sequencing was carried out on approximately 140 peripheral blood samples, which came from under 50 ophthalmopathy, around 74 hyperthyroidism and around 17 progressor patients.

The rearranged segments are TRBV7-9 and TRBJ1-4; the best D guess is TRBD1, with 5 bases matching. The clonotype originates from a man aged 35 to 55 with Graves disease. Donor details come from another sample of the same person, matched by shared clones. The sequenced sample was peripheral blood mononuclear cells (PBMCs), obtained at new diagnosis, from a patient treated with antithyroid drugs. Here the CDR3 is given as CASSLVRDNEKLFF. The bases read TGTGCCAGCAGCTTAGTCAGGGATAATGAAAAACTGTTTTTT. Reference TRBV7-9 and TRBJ1-4 proteins supply the regions before and after the CDR3; the full variable domain is: DTGVSQNPRHKITKRGQNVTFRCDPISEHNRLYWYRQTLGQGPEFLTYFQNEAQLEKSRLLSDRFSAERPKGSFSTLEIQRTEQGDSAMYLCASSLVRDNEKLFFGSGTQLSVL.